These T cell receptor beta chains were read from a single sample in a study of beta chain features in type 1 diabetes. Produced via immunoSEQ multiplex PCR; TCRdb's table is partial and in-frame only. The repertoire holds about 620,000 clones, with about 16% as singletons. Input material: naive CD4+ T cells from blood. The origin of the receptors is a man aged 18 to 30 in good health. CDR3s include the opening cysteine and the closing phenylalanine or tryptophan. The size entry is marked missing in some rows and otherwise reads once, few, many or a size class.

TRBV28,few,CASSLGTWAASYEQYF
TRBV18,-,CASSRKGIPVDEANYGYTF
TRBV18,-,CASSPGQSYEQYF
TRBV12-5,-,CASGPGQGTEAFF
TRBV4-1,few,CASSQEGREKLFF
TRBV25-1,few,CASKGLWVGNTGELFF
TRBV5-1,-,CASSLDGTGNTGELFF
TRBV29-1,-,CSVEDGTNYGYTF
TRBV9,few,CASSVGTSSNQPQHF
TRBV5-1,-,CASSLRARLAGDNEQYF
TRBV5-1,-,CASSSPTGAYNEQFF
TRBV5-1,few,CASRTTTGGNEQFF
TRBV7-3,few,CASSTRGGTQYF
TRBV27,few,CASSFRRGADHEAFF
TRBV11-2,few,CASSPGTAPNYGYTF
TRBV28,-,CAITITGGNTNQPQHF
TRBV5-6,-,CASSLAQGAGDTQYF
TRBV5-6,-,CASRSGTPYGYTF
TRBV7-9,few,CASSSSPGAQETQYF
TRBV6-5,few,CASRGGQGPYEQYF
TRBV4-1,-,CASSQGEGRETQYF
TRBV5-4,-,CASSLGQTNTEAFF
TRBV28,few,CASSRAGVSNTEAFF
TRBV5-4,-,CASSFTGVETQYF
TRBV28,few,CASSYMDSPLHF
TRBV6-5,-,CASSYEGAKGSPLHF
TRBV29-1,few,CSVGEGAGTYQPQHF
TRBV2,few,CAVAHTLGQLYGYTF
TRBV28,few,CASSLAGQTWQETQYF